The rows below give T cell receptor beta chains drawn from one sample of a study of CD8+ T cells in alopecia areata. The method was immunoSEQ multiplex PCR; TCRdb's version includes in-frame clones alone and lacks a portion of them. Of 110,000 to 150,000 clones in the sample, roughly 64% were seen once. Sequenced material: CD4+ T cells sorted from blood, taken at week 0. The receptor set was obtained from a human donor with alopecia areata. CDR3s include the opening cysteine and the closing phenylalanine or tryptophan. The D gene is left open where the match is weak. Expanded clones get a size class; other rows say once, few or many, or leave the size out.

v_call	d_call	clone_size	j_call	cdr3_aa	cdr3_nt
TRBV29-1	NA	NA	TRBJ2-7	CSVEGRGQVPGEQYF	TGCAGCGTTGAAGGTCGGGGGCAAGTCCCTGGCGAGCAGTACTTC
TRBV10-3	NA	NA	TRBJ1-2	CAISGAGLYGYTF	TGTGCCATCAGTGGTGCAGGGCTCTATGGCTACACCTTC
TRBV5-1	TRBD2	NA	TRBJ2-3	CASSWGLPSGDTQYF	TGCGCCAGCAGCTGGGGACTACCCTCAGGCGATACGCAGTATTTT
TRBV23-1	TRBD2	NA	TRBJ2-1	CASSRERGATRDEQFF	TGCGCCAGCAGTCGGGAGCGGGGGGCTACCCGGGATGAGCAGTTCTTC
TRBV23-1	NA	NA	TRBJ1-4	CASSQGGKLFF	TGCGCCAGCAGTCAAGGGGGAAAACTGTTTTTT
TRBV30	NA	NA	TRBJ1-2	CALGGTLYGYTF	TGTGCCCTGGGCGGGACACTCTATGGCTACACCTTC
TRBV15	NA	NA	TRBJ1-2	CATSEGGNRWSAGYTF	TGTGCCACCAGCGAAGGAGGGAACAGGTGGTCTGCGGGCTACACCTTC
TRBV6-6	NA	once	TRBJ2-5	CASSSGGQQETQYF	TGTGCCAGCAGCTCGGGCGGACAGCAAGAGACCCAGTACTTC
TRBV19	TRBD1	few	TRBJ2-1	CASSPRDSSSYNEQFF	TGTGCCAGTAGTCCCCGGGACAGCAGCTCCTACAATGAGCAGTTCTTC
TRBV29-1	NA	NA	TRBJ2-2	CSVGGPTNTGELFF	TGCAGCGTTGGTGGACCTACGAACACCGGGGAGCTGTTTTTT
TRBV2	NA	NA	TRBJ2-5	CASSEQGETQYF	TGTGCCAGCAGTGAACAAGGGGAGACCCAGTACTTC
TRBV30	NA	NA	TRBJ2-5	CAWSPSQETQYF	TGTGCCTGGAGTCCCTCCCAAGAGACCCAGTACTTC
TRBV5-1	NA	few	TRBJ1-2	CASSLEGEYGYTF	TGCGCCAGCAGCTTGGAGGGAGAGTACGGCTACACCTTC
TRBV11-2	TRBD1	NA	TRBJ1-6	CASSLGQVVSPLHF	TGTGCCAGCAGCTTGGGACAGGTCGTTTCACCCCTCCACTTT
TRBV5-1	TRBD1	few	TRBJ2-7	CASRKIGTGYEQYF	TGCGCCAGCAGAAAGATCGGGACAGGCTACGAGCAGTACTTC
TRBV30	TRBD2	NA	TRBJ2-3	CAWSGAGFSTDTQYF	TGTGCCTGGAGTGGAGCGGGATTTAGCACAGATACGCAGTATTTT
TRBV29-1	NA	NA	TRBJ1-1	CSVEGSGTEAFF	TGCAGCGTTGAAGGGTCGGGAACTGAAGCTTTCTTT
TRBV29-1	NA	few	TRBJ2-5	CSGWGDQETQYF	TGCAGCGGTTGGGGGGACCAAGAGACCCAGTACTTC
TRBV2	TRBD1	few	TRBJ2-3	CASTVPGQGARGGTDTQYF	TGTGCCAGCACCGTACCGGGACAGGGGGCGCGTGGGGGCACAGATACGCAGTATTTT
TRBV4-1	NA	NA	TRBJ2-1	CASSQGFAGIEQFF	TGCGCCAGCAGCCAAGGGTTCGCGGGGATTGAGCAGTTCTTC
TRBV7-2	TRBD2	NA	TRBJ2-7	CASSLVRGRGGHEQYF	TGTGCCAGCAGCTTAGTTCGGGGGCGCGGGGGGCACGAGCAGTACTTC
TRBV11-3	TRBD2	NA	TRBJ2-3	CASSLVSGDSTDTQYF	TGTGCCAGCAGCTTAGTTAGCGGGGATAGCACAGATACGCAGTATTTT
TRBV19	NA	few	TRBJ1-3	CASSIGTISGNTIYF	TGTGCCAGTAGTATCGGGACAATCTCTGGAAACACCATATATTTT
TRBV30	TRBD1	NA	TRBJ1-5	CAWRTQGSNQPQHF	TGTGCCTGGAGGACACAGGGGAGCAATCAGCCCCAGCATTTT
TRBV7-8	NA	few	TRBJ2-7	CASSLARNSYEQYF	TGTGCCAGCAGCTTAGCGCGGAACTCCTACGAGCAGTACTTC
TRBV5-1	TRBD1	NA	TRBJ2-3	CASSLAPTGGADTQYF	TGCGCCAGCAGCTTGGCTCCGACAGGGGGTGCCGATACGCAGTATTTT
TRBV2	NA	NA	TRBJ2-7	CASSVSYEQYF	TGTGCCAGCAGCGTCTCCTACGAGCAGTACTTC
TRBV30	NA	NA	TRBJ1-1	CAWSGLEGTEAFF	TGTGCCTGGAGTGGCTTGGAGGGCACTGAAGCTTTCTTT
TRBV15	TRBD2	NA	TRBJ2-5	CATSRDRGGETQYF	TGTGCCACCAGCAGAGATCGGGGGGGCGAGACCCAGTACTTC
TRBV4-3	NA	NA	TRBJ1-6	CASKNRGRDNSPLHF	TGCGCCAGCAAAAACCGGGGCAGGGATAATTCACCCCTCCACTTT
TRBV5-1	TRBD1	NA	TRBJ2-6	CASSWTGFGANVLTF	TGCGCCAGCAGCTGGACAGGGTTTGGGGCCAACGTCCTGACTTTC
TRBV25-1	TRBD1	NA	TRBJ1-6	CASSAGTGTGYSPLHF	TGTGCCAGCAGTGCTGGAACAGGGACAGGGTACTCACCCCTCCACTTT
TRBV21-1	NA	NA	TRBJ2-7	CASSKPAVSSGGRASEQYF	TGTGCCAGCAGCAAACCTGCCGTTTCGAGCGGGGGTAGGGCTTCCGAGCAGTACTTC
TRBV29-1	TRBD1	NA	TRBJ1-2	CSVVGGRTGNYGYTF	TGCAGCGTTGTGGGGGGGCGGACAGGGAACTATGGCTACACCTTC
TRBV27	TRBD1	NA	TRBJ2-1	CASSPERDRGSYNEQFF	TGTGCCAGCAGTCCTGAACGGGACAGGGGATCCTACAATGAGCAGTTCTTC
TRBV6-5	NA	many	TRBJ2-1	CASSYGGVGGGNEQFF	TGTGCCAGCAGTTACGGGGGCGTCGGAGGTGGCAATGAGCAGTTCTTC
TRBV14	TRBD1	few	TRBJ1-1	CASSRQGNTEAFF	TGTGCCAGCAGCCGACAGGGGAACACTGAAGCTTTCTTT
TRBV4-1	NA	NA	TRBJ2-4	CASSHSKDSLKNIQYF	TGCGCCAGCAGCCACTCCAAGGATTCTCTCAAAAACATTCAGTACTTC
TRBV2	TRBD1	few	TRBJ2-7	CASSGDRGYEQYF	TGTGCCAGCAGTGGGGACAGGGGTTACGAGCAGTACTTC
TRBV9	NA	NA	TRBJ2-2	CASSVRGTGELFF	TGTGCCAGCAGCGTACGAGGCACCGGGGAGCTGTTTTTT
TRBV6-6	TRBD1	NA	TRBJ2-7	CASRTEQGYAYEQYF	TGTGCCAGCAGAACCGAACAGGGGTACGCCTACGAGCAGTACTTC
TRBV2	NA	NA	TRBJ2-3	CASSEGWLTDTQYF	TGTGCCAGCAGTGAGGGGTGGCTCACAGATACGCAGTATTTT
TRBV10-3	NA	NA	TRBJ2-7	CAIRAETNYEQYF	TGTGCCATCCGGGCGGAGACGAACTACGAGCAGTACTTC